The 11 T cell receptor beta chains given below trace back to one sample, sequenced in a study of blood T cell repertoires in COVID-19. Generated by immunoSEQ multiplex PCR, the TCRdb table keeps only in-frame clones and is missing some. The repertoire holds roughly 230,000 clones, with 81% as singletons. Sequencing input: peripheral blood. Source of these receptors: a woman aged 80 or over with acute or convalescent COVID-19.

V is TRBV20-1 and J is TRBJ1-3; 7 bases are a match to TRBD1. The CDR3 is 14 amino acids. Germline values: CDR1 DFQATT, CDR2 SNEGSKA (reference sequence). V lost 3 bases, J lost 9 bases, and 11 bases stayed unmatched. For the CDR3, the DNA is TGCAGTGCTAGTCAAGGGGGCTTGGACAGCACCATATATTTT. Translation gives CSASQGGLDSTIYF.

The chain recombines TRBV21-1 with TRBJ1-5; TRBD1 is the table's D call, not checked against the DNA. TRBV21-1 is labeled a pseudogene. The CDR3 totals 16 residues. The CDR3 protein is CASSRRDRGGNQPQHF. DNA for the CDR3: TGTGCCAGCAGCAGAAGGGACAGAGGAGGCAATCAGCCCCAGCATTTT.

The table lists this clone with a count of one. The chain joins TRBV4-2 to TRBJ1-4; 10 positions match TRBD1. From germline, CDR1 is LGHNA and CDR2 YNFKEQ. The CDR3 contains 16 residues. V was clipped by 1 base and J by 8 bases; unmatched bases: 7. CDR3 residues: CASSQGGTGEHEKLFF. The CDR3 DNA reads TGTGCCAGCAGCCAAGGGGGGACAGGGGAACACGAAAAACTGTTTTTT.

This sequence joins TRBV20-1 and TRBJ2-7; possibly TRBD1 for D (7 bases). CDR3 size: 11 residues. V was pared by 7 bases and J by 4 bases, with 11 bases between. Germline V gene data show CDR1 as DFQATT and CDR2 as SNEGSKA (reference sequence). CDR3 residues: CSGGDRYEQYF. The CDR3 DNA sequence: TGCAGTGGGGGGGACAGATACGAGCAGTACTTC.

Here the CDR3 reads CASCLGHPLGYNSPLHF. The CDR3 coding sequence is TGTGCCAGTTGCCTCGGACACCCATTGGGGTATAATTCACCCCTCCACTTT. The rearrangement joins TRBV19 to TRBJ1-6, with D perhaps matching TRBD1 (5 bases). The CDR3 is 17 residues long. Germline CDR1 reads LNHDA; CDR2 reads SQIVND (reference sequence). The ends were cut back, 8 bases at V and 4 bases at J, with 21 bases in the middle.

CDR3 in amino acids: CASSLGDTMNTEAFF. In DNA form, the CDR3 reads TGCGCCAGCAGCTTGGGGGACACTATGAACACTGAAGCTTTCTTT. This chain connects TRBV5-1 to TRBJ1-1; D is possibly TRBD1 (6 bases). Germline assignment: CDR1 SGHRS and CDR2 YFSETQ. The CDR3 contains 15 residues. The V and J ends lost 0 bases and 0 bases respectively, with 9 bases between them.

The rearrangement links TRBV10-3 to TRBJ1-4; D not resolved. The CDR3 totals 15 residues. Germline-derived CDR1 and CDR2 are ENHRY and SYGVKD. Deletions cut 0 bases from V and 7 bases from J, with 12 bases between. The CDR3 sequence is CAISESGSTLEKLFF. CDR3 sequence (DNA): TGTGCCATCAGTGAGTCGGGCAGTACACTTGAAAAACTGTTTTTT.

The rearrangement links TRBV6-5 to TRBJ2-2, with 8 bases fitting TRBD2. J was trimmed by 1 base and V by 1 base; bases with no gene match: 2. The CDR3 runs to 16 residues. Germline CDR1 and CDR2: MNHEY and SVGAGI. The CDR3 sequence is CASSYLLAGNTGELFF. The CDR3 nucleotides read TGTGCCAGCAGTTACTTGCTAGCGGGGAACACCGGGGAGCTGTTTTTT.

The chain uses TRBV20-1 and TRBJ1-2; 8 bases are a match to TRBD1. This CDR3 is built from 14 residues. After removal of 3 bases from V and 2 bases from J, the junction contained 5 bases not matched to a gene. Germline CDR1 DFQATT, CDR2 SNEGSKA (reference sequence). CDR3 coding DNA: TGCAGTGCTAGTAGGGACAGGTTAAACTATGGCTACACCTTC. Protein product: CSASRDRLNYGYTF.

This chain joins TRBV6-5 and TRBJ1-2; a weak D match, TRBD1 (6 bases). CDR3 length equals 14 residues. Trimming shortened V by 5 bases and J by 2 bases, and 12 bases separated the two germline ends. Germline V gene data show CDR1 as MNHEY and CDR2 as SVGAGI. The CDR3 nucleotides read TGTGCCAGCAGTAGGAGGGGGGGGAACTATGGCTACACCTTC. Protein product: CASSRRGGNYGYTF.

This clone was picked up one time. The chain recombines TRBV5-1 with TRBJ2-5; 8 nucleotides agree with TRBD2. V lost 2 bases and J lost 3; bases outside the gene matches: 3. This CDR3 comprises 14 residues. CDR1 and CDR2 (germline): SGHRS, YFSETQ. CDR3 region: CASSFGGAEETQYF. The CDR3 DNA is TGCGCCAGCAGCTTCGGGGGGGCAGAAGAGACCCAGTACTTC. Filled out from reference TRBV5-1 and TRBJ2-5, the complete variable domain reads KAGVTQTPRYLIKTRGQQVTLSCSPISGHRSVSWYQQTPGQGLQFLFEYFSETQRNKGNFPGRFSGRQFSNSRSEMNVSTLELGDSALYLCASSFGGAEETQYFGPGTRLLVL.